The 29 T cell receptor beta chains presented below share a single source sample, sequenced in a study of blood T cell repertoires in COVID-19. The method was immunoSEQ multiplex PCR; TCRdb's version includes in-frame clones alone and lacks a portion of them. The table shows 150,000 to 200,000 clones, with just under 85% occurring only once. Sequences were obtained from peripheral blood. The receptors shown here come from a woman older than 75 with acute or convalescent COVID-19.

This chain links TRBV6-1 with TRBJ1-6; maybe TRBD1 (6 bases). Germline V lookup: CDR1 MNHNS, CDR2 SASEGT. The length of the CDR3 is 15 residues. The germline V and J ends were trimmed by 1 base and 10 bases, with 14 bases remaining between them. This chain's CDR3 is CASSEVGTMWSPLHF. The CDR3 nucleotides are TGTGCCAGCAGTGAAGTTGGGACAATGTGGTCACCCCTCCACTTT.

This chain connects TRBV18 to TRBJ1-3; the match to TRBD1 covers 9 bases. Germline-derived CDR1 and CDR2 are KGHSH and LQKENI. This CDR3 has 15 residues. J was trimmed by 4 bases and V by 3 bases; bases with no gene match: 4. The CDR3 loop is CASSPRTGEGNTIYF. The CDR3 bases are TGTGCCAGCTCACCCAGGACAGGGGAAGGAAACACCATATATTTT.

The DNA for the CDR3 is TGCGCCAGCAGCTTGGGGGCAGCAGTTAATGAAAAACTGTTTTTT. It specifies CASSLGAAVNEKLFF. This chain connects TRBV5-1 to TRBJ1-4; D is unresolved. Germline V lookup: CDR1 SGHRS, CDR2 YFSETQ. V was pared by 0 bases and J by 4 bases, with 10 bases between. There are 15 residues in the CDR3.

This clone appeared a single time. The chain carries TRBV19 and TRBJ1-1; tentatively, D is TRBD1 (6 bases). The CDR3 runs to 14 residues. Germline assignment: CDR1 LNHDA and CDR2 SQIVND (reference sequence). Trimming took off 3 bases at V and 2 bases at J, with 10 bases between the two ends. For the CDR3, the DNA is TGTGCCAGTAGTATGGGGACAAAAAACACTGAAGCTTTCTTT. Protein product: CASSMGTKNTEAFF.

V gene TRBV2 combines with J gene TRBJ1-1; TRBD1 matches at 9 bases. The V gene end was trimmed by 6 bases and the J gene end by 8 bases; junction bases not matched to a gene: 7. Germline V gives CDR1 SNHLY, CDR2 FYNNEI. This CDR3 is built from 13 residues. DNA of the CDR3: TGTGCCAGCAGGAACAGGGGGCTCTCGGAAGCTTTCTTT. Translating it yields CASRNRGLSEAFF.

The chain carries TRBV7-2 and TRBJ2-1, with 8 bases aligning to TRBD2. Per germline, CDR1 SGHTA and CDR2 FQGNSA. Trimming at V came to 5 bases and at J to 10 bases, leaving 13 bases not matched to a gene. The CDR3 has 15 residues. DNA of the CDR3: TGTGCCAGCAGCGACCGAGGACGGGGGGGTAGGGAGCAGTTCTTC. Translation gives CASSDRGRGGREQFF.

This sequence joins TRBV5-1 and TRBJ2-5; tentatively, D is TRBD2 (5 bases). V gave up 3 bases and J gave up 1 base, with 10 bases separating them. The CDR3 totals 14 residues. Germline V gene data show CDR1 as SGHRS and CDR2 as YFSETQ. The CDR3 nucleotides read TGCGCCAGCAGCTCTACCGGGATCCAAGAGACCCAGTACTTC. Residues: CASSSTGIQETQYF.

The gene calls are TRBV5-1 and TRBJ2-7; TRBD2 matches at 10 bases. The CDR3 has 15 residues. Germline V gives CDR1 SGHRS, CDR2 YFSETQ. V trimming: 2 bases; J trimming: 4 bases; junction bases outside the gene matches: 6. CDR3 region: CASSFGASGSYEQYF. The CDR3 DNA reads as TGCGCCAGCAGCTTTGGGGCTAGCGGGAGTTACGAGCAGTACTTC.

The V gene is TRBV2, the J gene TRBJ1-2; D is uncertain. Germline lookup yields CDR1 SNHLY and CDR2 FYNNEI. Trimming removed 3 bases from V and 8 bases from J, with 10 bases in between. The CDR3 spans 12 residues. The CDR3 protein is CASSDPNRGYTF. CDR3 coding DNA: TGTGCCAGCAGTGATCCTAATCGGGGCTACACCTTC.

Here the CDR3 reads CASSRPGGTLNTEAFF. CDR3 DNA: TGTGCCAGCTCACGACCGGGCGGGACTCTGAACACTGAAGCTTTCTTT. The genes are TRBV18 and TRBJ1-1; maybe TRBD1 (5 bases). V lost 4 bases and J 0 bases, leaving 15 bases between the germline ends. Germline CDR1 and CDR2: KGHSH and LQKENI. CDR3 length equals 16 residues.

DNA of the CDR3: TGTGCCAGTAGTATAGCTATGTGGGACTACTACAATGAGCAGTTCTTC. Protein product: CASSIAMWDYYNEQFF. The chain links TRBV19 to TRBJ2-1, with 7 bases that match TRBD2. Germline values: CDR1 LNHDA, CDR2 SQIVND (reference sequence). Germline trimming cut 1 base from V and 3 bases from J; bases unmatched to any gene: 6. This CDR3 is built from 16 residues.

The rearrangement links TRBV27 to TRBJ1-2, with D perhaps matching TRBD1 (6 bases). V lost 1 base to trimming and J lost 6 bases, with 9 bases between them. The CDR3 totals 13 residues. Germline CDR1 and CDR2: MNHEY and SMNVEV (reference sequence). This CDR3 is CASSLLGADGYTF. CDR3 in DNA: TGTGCCAGCAGTTTATTGGGGGCGGATGGCTACACCTTC.

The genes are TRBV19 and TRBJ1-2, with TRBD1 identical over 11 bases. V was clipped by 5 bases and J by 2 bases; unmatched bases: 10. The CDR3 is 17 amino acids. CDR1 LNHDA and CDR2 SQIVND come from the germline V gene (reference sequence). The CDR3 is CASSYSGTGGANYGYTF. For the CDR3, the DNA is TGTGCCAGTAGTTACAGCGGGACAGGGGGGGCCAACTATGGCTACACCTTC.

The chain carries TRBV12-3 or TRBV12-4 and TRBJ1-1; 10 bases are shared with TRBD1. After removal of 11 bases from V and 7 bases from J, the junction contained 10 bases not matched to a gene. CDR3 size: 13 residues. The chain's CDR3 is CAAMKTGGNEAFF. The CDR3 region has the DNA TGTGCCGCCATGAAGACAGGGGGCAATGAAGCTTTCTTT.

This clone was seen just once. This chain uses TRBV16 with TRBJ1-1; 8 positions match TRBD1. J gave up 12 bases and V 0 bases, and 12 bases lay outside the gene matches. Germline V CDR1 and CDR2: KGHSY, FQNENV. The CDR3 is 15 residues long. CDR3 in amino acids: CASSQSLTGAGRPFF. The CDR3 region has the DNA TGTGCCAGCAGCCAATCCCTGACAGGGGCGGGGAGGCCTTTCTTT.

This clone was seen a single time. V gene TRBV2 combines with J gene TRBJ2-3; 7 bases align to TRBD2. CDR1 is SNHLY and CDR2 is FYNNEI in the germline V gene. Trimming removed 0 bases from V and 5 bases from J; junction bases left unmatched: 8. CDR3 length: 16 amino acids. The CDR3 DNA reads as TGTGCCAGCAGTGAAGCGCTGGGGGGGAGGGGAGATACGCAGTATTTT. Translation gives CASSEALGGRGDTQYF. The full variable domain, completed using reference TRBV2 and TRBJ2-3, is EPEVTQTPSHQVTQMGQEVILRCVPISNHLYFYWYRQILGQKVEFLVSFYNNEISEKSEIFDDQFSVERPDGSNFTLKIRSTKLEDSAMYFCASSEALGGRGDTQYFGPGTRLTVL.

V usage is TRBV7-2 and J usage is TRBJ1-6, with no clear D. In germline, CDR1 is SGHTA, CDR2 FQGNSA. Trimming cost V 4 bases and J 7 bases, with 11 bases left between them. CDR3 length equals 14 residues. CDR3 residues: CASSYSPKNSPLHF. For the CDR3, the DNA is TGTGCCAGCAGCTACTCCCCCAAGAATTCACCCCTCCACTTT.

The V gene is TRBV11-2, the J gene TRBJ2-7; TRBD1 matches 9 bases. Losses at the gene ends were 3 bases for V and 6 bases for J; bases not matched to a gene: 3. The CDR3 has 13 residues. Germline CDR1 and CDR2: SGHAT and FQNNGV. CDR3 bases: TGTGCCAGCAGCTTCGGGACAGGGAGCGAGCAGTACTTC. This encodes CASSFGTGSEQYF.

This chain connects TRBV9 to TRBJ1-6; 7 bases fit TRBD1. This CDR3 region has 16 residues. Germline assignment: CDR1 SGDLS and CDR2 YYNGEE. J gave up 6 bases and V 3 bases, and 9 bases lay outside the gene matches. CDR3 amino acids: CASSGQGQLVNSPLHF. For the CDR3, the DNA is TGTGCCAGCAGCGGCCAGGGACAGTTGGTTAATTCACCCCTCCACTTT. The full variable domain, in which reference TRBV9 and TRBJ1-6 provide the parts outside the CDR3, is DSGVTQTPKHLITATGQRVTLRCSPRSGDLSVYWYQQSLDQGLQFLIQYYNGEERAKGNILERFSAQQFPDLHSELNLSSLELGDSALYFCASSGQGQLVNSPLHFGNGTRLTVT.

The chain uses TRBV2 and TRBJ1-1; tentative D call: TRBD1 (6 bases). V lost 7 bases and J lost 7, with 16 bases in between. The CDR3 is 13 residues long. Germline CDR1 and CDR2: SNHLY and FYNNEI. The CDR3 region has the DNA TGTGCCAGCACCCTCCAGGGGACACTTGAAGCTTTCTTT. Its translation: CASTLQGTLEAFF.

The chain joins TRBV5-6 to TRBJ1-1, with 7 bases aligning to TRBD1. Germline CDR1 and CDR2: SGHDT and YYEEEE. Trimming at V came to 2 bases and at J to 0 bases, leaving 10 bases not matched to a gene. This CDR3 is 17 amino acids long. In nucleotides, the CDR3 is TGTGCCAGCAGCTTTGGGCCCTTACAGGGGCTGAACACTGAAGCTTTCTTT. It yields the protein CASSFGPLQGLNTEAFF.

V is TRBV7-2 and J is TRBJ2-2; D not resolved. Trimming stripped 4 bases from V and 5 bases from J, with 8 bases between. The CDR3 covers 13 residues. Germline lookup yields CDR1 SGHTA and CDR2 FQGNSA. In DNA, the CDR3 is TGTGCCAGCAGCTCGACTCGGACCGGGGAGCTGTTTTTT. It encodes CASSSTRTGELFF. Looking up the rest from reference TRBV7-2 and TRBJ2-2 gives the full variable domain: GAGVSQSPSNKVTEKGKDVELRCDPISGHTALYWYRQSLGQGLEFLIYFQGNSAPDKSGLPSDRFSAERTGGSVSTLTIQRTQQEDSAVYLCASSSTRTGELFFGEGSRLTVL.

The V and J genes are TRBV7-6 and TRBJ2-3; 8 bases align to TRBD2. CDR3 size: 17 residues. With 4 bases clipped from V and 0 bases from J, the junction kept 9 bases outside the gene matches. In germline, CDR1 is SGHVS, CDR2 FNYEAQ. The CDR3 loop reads CASSSREGPISTDTQYF. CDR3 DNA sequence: TGTGCCAGCAGCTCACGGGAGGGCCCTATTAGCACAGATACGCAGTATTTT.

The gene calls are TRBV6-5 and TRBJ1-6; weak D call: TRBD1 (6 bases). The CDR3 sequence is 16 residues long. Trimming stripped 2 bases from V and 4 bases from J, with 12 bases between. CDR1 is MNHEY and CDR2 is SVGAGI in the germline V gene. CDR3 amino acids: CASSYLSRGYNSPLHF. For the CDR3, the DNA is TGTGCCAGCAGTTACCTAAGCAGGGGTTATAATTCACCCCTCCACTTT.

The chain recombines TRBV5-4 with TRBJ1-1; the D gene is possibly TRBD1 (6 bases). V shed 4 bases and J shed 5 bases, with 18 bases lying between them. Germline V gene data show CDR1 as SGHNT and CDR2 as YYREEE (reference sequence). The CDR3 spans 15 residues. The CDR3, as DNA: TGTGCCAGCAGCCTAGAAAACAGGGTTGGGACTGAAGCTTTCTTT. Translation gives CASSLENRVGTEAFF.

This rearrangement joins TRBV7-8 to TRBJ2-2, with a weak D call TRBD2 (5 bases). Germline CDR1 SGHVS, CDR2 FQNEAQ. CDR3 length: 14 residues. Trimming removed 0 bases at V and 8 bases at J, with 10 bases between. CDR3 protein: CASSLAERRGELFF. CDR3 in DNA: TGTGCCAGCAGCTTAGCGGAGCGGCGGGGGGAGCTGTTTTTT.

The CDR3 DNA reads TGTGCCAGCAGCCGACTTTGGACTGAAGCTTTCTTT. Encoded protein: CASSRLWTEAFF. This sequence joins TRBV6-2 or TRBV6-3 and TRBJ1-1; D is uncertain. Trimming pared 6 bases from V and 5 bases from J, leaving 10 bases between. The V gene's germline CDR1 is MNHEY and CDR2 SVGEGT. The CDR3 totals 12 residues.

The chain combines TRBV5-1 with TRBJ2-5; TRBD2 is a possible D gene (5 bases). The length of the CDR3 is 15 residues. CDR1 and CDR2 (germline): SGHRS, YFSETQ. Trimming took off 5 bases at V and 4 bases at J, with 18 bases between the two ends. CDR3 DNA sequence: TGCGCCAGCAGGAACCATTGGAGGCTAGCAGAGACCCAGTACTTC. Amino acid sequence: CASRNHWRLAETQYF.

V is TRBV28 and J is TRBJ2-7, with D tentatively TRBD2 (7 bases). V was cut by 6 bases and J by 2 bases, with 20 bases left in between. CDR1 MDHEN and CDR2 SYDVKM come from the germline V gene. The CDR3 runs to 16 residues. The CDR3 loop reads CASRKGGGPTAYEQYF. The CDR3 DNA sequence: TGTGCCAGCAGGAAAGGGGGGGGGCCTACTGCCTACGAGCAGTACTTC.